These 29 T cell receptor beta chains came from one sample sequenced in a study of T cell changes during pregnancy in multiple sclerosis. Sequencing used immunoSEQ multiplex PCR; TCRdb keeps in-frame clones, though not all of them. The data hold roughly 40,000 clones, with roughly nine tenths observed a single time. The sample in question was CD4+ T cells from peripheral blood mononuclear cells, obtained in the first trimester of pregnancy. All receptors derive from a female donor with multiple sclerosis, enrolled in a pregnancy study.

This clone was detected once. The rearrangement uses TRBV10-2 and TRBJ2-3; TRBD2 might be the D (6 bases). The germline V gene encodes CDR1 WSHSY and CDR2 SAAADI. The CDR3 is 14 amino acids. V lost 3 bases, J lost 4 bases, and 11 bases lay in between. The CDR3 DNA reads as TGCGCCAGCAGTGACCGGGAGAGAGCAGATACGCAGTATTTT. Amino acid sequence: CASSDRERADTQYF.

This chain joins TRBV27 and TRBJ1-1, with no clear D. Between the trimmed V and J ends, which lost 1 base and 1 base, there was a span of 7 bases. CDR3 length: 14 amino acids. Germline values: CDR1 MNHEY, CDR2 SMNVEV (reference sequence). The CDR3, as DNA: TGTGCCAGCAGTTTATGGGAGGGGAACACTGAAGCTTTCTTT. Translation gives CASSLWEGNTEAFF.

V usage is TRBV7-3 and J usage is TRBJ2-3; D may be TRBD2 (5 bases). The length of the CDR3 is 14 residues. Germline-derived CDR1 and CDR2 are SGHTA and FQGTGA. V was clipped by 0 bases and J by 8 bases, with 12 bases between them. The CDR3 nucleotides read TGTGCCAGCAGCTTAACCAGCGGTGGGTCTACGCAGTATTTT. This codes for CASSLTSGGSTQYF.

This chain uses TRBV4-1 with TRBJ1-2; D gene unclear. Germline-derived CDR1 and CDR2 are MGHRA and YSYEKL. V was trimmed by 0 bases and J by 2 bases, leaving 10 bases between them. This CDR3 spans 15 amino acids. CDR3 in amino acids: CASSQDNWANYGYTF. The CDR3 coding sequence is TGCGCCAGCAGCCAAGATAACTGGGCAAACTATGGCTACACCTTC.

V usage is TRBV19 and J usage is TRBJ1-5; 9 positions agree with TRBD1. In germline, CDR1 is LNHDA, CDR2 SQIVND (reference sequence). J gave up 2 bases and V 8 bases, and 10 bases lay outside the gene matches. The CDR3 runs to 16 residues. CDR3 in DNA: TGTGCCAGTGGGACAGGGCGGGGGTTTGGCAATCAGCCCCAGCATTTT. It codes for CASGTGRGFGNQPQHF.

This clone came up once. This chain connects TRBV7-9 to TRBJ1-1; 7 bases match TRBD1. Germline lookup yields CDR1 SEHNR and CDR2 FQNEAQ (reference sequence). The CDR3 spans 15 residues. Unmatched junction bases numbered 13, after V lost 5 bases and J lost 7 bases. The CDR3 DNA is TGTGCCAGCAGCACTACCGACAGGGTGGTTGGTGAAGCTTTCTTT. The encoded protein is CASSTTDRVVGEAFF.

This chain links TRBV9 with TRBJ1-2; no clear D. The germline V gene has CDR1 SGDLS and CDR2 YYNGEE. The CDR3 is made up of 15 amino acids. The V and J ends lost 3 bases and 4 bases respectively, with 16 bases between them. CDR3 loop: CASSAIRAGGYGYTF. The DNA for the CDR3 is TGTGCCAGCAGCGCCATCCGAGCGGGAGGCTATGGCTACACCTTC.

This chain connects TRBV7-2 to TRBJ1-2; weak D call: TRBD1 (6 bases). There are 16 residues in the CDR3. CDR1 and CDR2 (germline): SGHTA, FQGNSA. Trimming shortened V by 2 bases and J by 4 bases, and 17 bases separated the two germline ends. CDR3 nucleotides: TGTGCCAGCAGCTTAAAGACGTGGACAGCCTTCTATGGCTACACCTTC. This sequence encodes CASSLKTWTAFYGYTF.

The rearrangement uses TRBV5-1 and TRBJ2-2, with D hard to call. The CDR3 is 14 amino acids. The germline V gene has CDR1 SGHRS and CDR2 YFSETQ. Trimming took off 1 base at V and 1 base at J, with 5 bases between the two ends. The CDR3 nucleotides read TGCGCCAGCAGCTTGTCGGGGAACACCGGGGAGCTGTTTTTT. Encoded protein: CASSLSGNTGELFF.

The rearrangement joins TRBV7-9 to TRBJ2-3; 11 nucleotides line up with TRBD2. Germline CDR1 SEHNR, CDR2 FQNEAQ (reference sequence). After removal of 4 bases from V and 6 bases from J, the junction contained 9 bases not matched to a gene. This CDR3 contains 16 residues. CDR3 nucleotides: TGTGCCAGCAGCTCGGGACTAGCGGACCTATTGGATACGCAGTATTTT. Protein product: CASSSGLADLLDTQYF.

This clone showed up just once. The chain recombines TRBV5-1 with TRBJ2-3; 9 bases align to TRBD1. Germline V lookup: CDR1 SGHRS, CDR2 YFSETQ. J was trimmed by 3 bases and V by 7 bases; bases with no gene match: 15. CDR3 length equals 17 residues. The DNA for the CDR3 is TGCGCCAGCGGCCCACAGGGGGCGCAGATGAAAACAGATACGCAGTATTTT. It yields the protein CASGPQGAQMKTDTQYF.

The genes are TRBV7-2 and TRBJ1-1, with D perhaps matching TRBD1 (6 bases). CDR3 length: 17 residues. Trimming left V 4 bases short and J 2 bases short, with 20 bases between. CDR1 is SGHTA, CDR2 FQGNSA, per germline. In DNA form, the CDR3 reads TGTGCCAGCAGCTGGGGACATCCTATATTTTTAAACACTGAAGCTTTCTTT. The encoded protein is CASSWGHPIFLNTEAFF.

The rearrangement links TRBV19 to TRBJ1-4, with 9 positions matching TRBD1. CDR1 is LNHDA and CDR2 is SQIVND in the germline V gene (reference sequence). The CDR3 is 16 amino acids. V lost 5 bases, J lost 1 base, and 5 bases stayed unmatched. CDR3 residues: CASSAGQGVTNEKLFF. CDR3 nucleotides: TGTGCCAGTAGTGCGGGACAGGGAGTAACTAATGAAAAACTGTTTTTT. The full variable domain, with the rest looked up from reference TRBV19 and TRBJ1-4, is DGGITQSPKYLFRKEGQNVTLSCEQNLNHDAMYWYRQDPGQGLRLIYYSQIVNDFQKGDIAEGYSVSREKKESFPLTVTSAQKNPTAFYLCASSAGQGVTNEKLFFGSGTQLSVL.

This clone has more than one count but fewer than ten. V gene TRBV27 combines with J gene TRBJ1-2; D remains ambiguous. This CDR3 spans 14 amino acids. The germline V gene encodes CDR1 MNHEY and CDR2 SMNVEV (reference sequence). The V and J ends lost 3 bases and 2 bases respectively, with 10 bases between them. The chain's CDR3 is CASSFGNGNYGYTF. The CDR3 DNA is TGTGCCAGCAGTTTTGGAAACGGGAACTATGGCTACACCTTC.

This clone was seen a handful of times. The chain has TRBV5-1 and TRBJ2-7; the match to TRBD2 covers 7 bases. The CDR3 is made up of 13 amino acids. Trimming at V came to 4 bases and at J to 3 bases, leaving 4 bases not matched to a gene. CDR1 SGHRS and CDR2 YFSETQ come from the germline V gene. This CDR3 reads CASSIGTNYEQYF. CDR3 bases: TGCGCCAGCAGCATCGGGACTAACTACGAGCAGTACTTC.

The chain links TRBV6-1 to TRBJ1-5; D uncertain. V was cut by 2 bases and J by 0 bases, with 5 bases left in between. The germline V gene encodes CDR1 MNHNS and CDR2 SASEGT. This CDR3 spans 14 amino acids. As DNA, the CDR3 is TGTGCCAGCAGTGAATTCTCTAGCAATCAGCCCCAGCATTTT. This codes for CASSEFSSNQPQHF.

The chain couples TRBV30 to TRBJ1-4, with TRBD1 matching over 8 bases. Germline V lookup: CDR1 GTSNPN, CDR2 SVGIG (reference sequence). V lost 3 bases and J lost 3; bases outside the gene matches: 6. This CDR3 region has 15 residues. The CDR3, as DNA: TGTGCCTGGAGATCACAGGGGGGTTCTAATGAAAAACTGTTTTTT. Residues: CAWRSQGGSNEKLFF.

The V and J genes are TRBV7-6 and TRBJ2-3; 8 nucleotides match TRBD2. Germline CDR1 and CDR2: SGHVS and FNYEAQ. Trimming at V came to 5 bases and at J to 0 bases, leaving 10 bases not matched to a gene. This CDR3 has 17 residues. CDR3 sequence reads: CASSEGLSGVSTDTQYF. As DNA, the CDR3 is TGTGCCAGCAGCGAGGGTCTTAGCGGGGTTAGCACAGATACGCAGTATTTT.

V is TRBV4-2 and J is TRBJ2-7; D is perhaps TRBD1 (6 bases). V gave up 3 bases and J gave up 3 bases, with 15 bases separating them. This CDR3 has 15 amino acids. Germline CDR1 reads LGHNA; CDR2 reads YNFKEQ. DNA of the CDR3: TGTGCCAGCAGCCAGGTCAGTAGACAGGTCTACGAGCAGTACTTC. Residues: CASSQVSRQVYEQYF.

V usage is TRBV4-1 and J usage is TRBJ1-2; TRBD1 aligns across 8 bases. Germline CDR1 MGHRA, CDR2 YSYEKL. After removal of 0 bases from V and 4 bases from J, the junction contained 13 bases not matched to a gene. CDR3 length equals 18 residues. CDR3 residues: CASSQDPGTGSKVYGYTF. CDR3 DNA: TGCGCCAGCAGCCAAGACCCTGGGACAGGTTCTAAAGTCTATGGCTACACCTTC.

The V gene is TRBV7-2, the J gene TRBJ2-6; maybe TRBD1 (5 bases). CDR1 SGHTA and CDR2 FQGNSA come from the germline V gene. With 1 base removed from V and 0 bases from J, the gap between germline ends came to 10 bases. This CDR3 has 17 residues. In DNA form, the CDR3 reads TGTGCCAGCAGCTTAGTAAGTGACAGCTCTGGGGCCAACGTCCTGACTTTC. This gives the protein CASSLVSDSSGANVLTF. Full variable domain (outside the CDR3, taken from reference TRBV7-2 and TRBJ2-6): GAGVSQSPSNKVTEKGKDVELRCDPISGHTALYWYRQSLGQGLEFLIYFQGNSAPDKSGLPSDRFSAERTGGSVSTLTIQRTQQEDSAVYLCASSLVSDSSGANVLTFGAGSRLTVL.

Concerning this clone: An end of the junction does not agree with germline; a read error may underlie this. J is TRBJ1-5 and V is TRBV6-1; 9 bases map to TRBD1. This CDR3 is 16 amino acids long. From germline, CDR1 is MNHNS and CDR2 SASEGT. The CDR3 sequence is CASSEVWGQGLQPQHF. The CDR3 coding sequence is TGTGCCAGCAGCGAAGTTTGGGGACAGGGCCTTCAGCCCCAGCATTTT.

The chain couples TRBV2 to TRBJ2-7; TRBD1 matches 7 bases. There are 16 residues in the CDR3. Germline lookup yields CDR1 SNHLY and CDR2 FYNNEI. The V segment lost 10 bases and the J segment 6 bases; nucleotides outside the gene matches: 21. The CDR3 protein is CATNPEGTAAIGEQYF. The DNA of the CDR3 is TGTGCCACCAACCCTGAGGGGACAGCGGCTATAGGCGAGCAGTACTTC.

This rearrangement joins TRBV5-8 to TRBJ2-2; 12 bases agree with TRBD2. The CDR3 extends over 17 amino acids. V lost 3 bases, J lost 1 base, and 4 bases stayed unmatched. CDR1 SGHTS and CDR2 YDEGEE come from the germline V gene. The CDR3 region is CASSWSTSGGNTGELFF. CDR3 DNA sequence: TGTGCCAGCAGCTGGTCGACTAGCGGGGGGAACACCGGGGAGCTGTTTTTT. The complete variable domain, with remaining parts taken from reference TRBV5-8 and TRBJ2-2, reads EAGVTQSPTHLIKTRGQQATLRCSPISGHTSVYWYQQALGLGLQFLLWYDEGEERNRGNFPPRFSGRQFPNYSSELNVNALELEDSALYLCASSWSTSGGNTGELFFGEGSRLTVL.

The V and J genes are TRBV7-2 and TRBJ2-7; 8 nucleotides match TRBD1. Per germline, CDR1 SGHTA and CDR2 FQGNSA. The V and J ends lost 0 bases and 1 base, in that order; junction bases with no gene match: 5. This CDR3 has 16 residues. The CDR3 spells CASSLAHGTGSYEQYF. The DNA of the CDR3 is TGTGCCAGCAGCTTAGCGCACGGGACAGGTTCCTACGAGCAGTACTTC.

The chain joins TRBV15 to TRBJ2-4, with 9 bases matching TRBD1. This CDR3 has 16 residues. The trim removed 1 base at V and 2 bases at J, leaving 3 bases unmatched. Germline V CDR1 and CDR2: LNHNV, YYDKDF (reference sequence). For the CDR3, the DNA is TGTGCCACCAGCAGAGGGGACAGGGACCCCAAAAACATTCAGTACTTC. Amino acid sequence: CATSRGDRDPKNIQYF.

This clone has only a few counts. V is TRBV9 and J is TRBJ1-1; D gene uncertain. The CDR3 has 14 residues. Trimming removed 3 bases from V and 10 bases from J, with 19 bases in between. Germline V lookup: CDR1 SGDLS, CDR2 YYNGEE. In DNA form, the CDR3 reads TGTGCCAGCAGCGGTTTTTTACCCATGGGAGCAGCTTTCTTT. Translation: CASSGFLPMGAAFF.

The chain links TRBV5-1 to TRBJ2-1, with TRBD2 matching 8 bases. This CDR3 comprises 15 residues. Germline CDR1 reads SGHRS; CDR2 reads YFSETQ. With 0 bases clipped from V and 4 bases from J, the junction kept 3 bases outside the gene matches. This CDR3 reads CASSLAGGRYNEQFF. CDR3 DNA sequence: TGCGCCAGCAGCTTGGCGGGGGGGCGATACAATGAGCAGTTCTTC.

This CDR3 is CAWSPSYEQYF. The CDR3 DNA sequence: TGTGCCTGGAGTCCGTCCTACGAGCAGTACTTC. This chain connects TRBV30 to TRBJ2-7; no clear D gene. V lost 2 bases to trimming and J lost 1 base, with 3 bases between them. This CDR3 contains 11 residues. Germline CDR1 GTSNPN, CDR2 SVGIG (reference sequence). Looking up the rest from reference TRBV30 and TRBJ2-7 gives the full variable domain: SQTIHQWPATLVQPVGSPLSLECTVEGTSNPNLYWYRQAAGRGLQLLFYSVGIGQISSEVPQNLSASRPQDRQFILSSKKLLLSDSGFYLCAWSPSYEQYFGPGTRLTVT.